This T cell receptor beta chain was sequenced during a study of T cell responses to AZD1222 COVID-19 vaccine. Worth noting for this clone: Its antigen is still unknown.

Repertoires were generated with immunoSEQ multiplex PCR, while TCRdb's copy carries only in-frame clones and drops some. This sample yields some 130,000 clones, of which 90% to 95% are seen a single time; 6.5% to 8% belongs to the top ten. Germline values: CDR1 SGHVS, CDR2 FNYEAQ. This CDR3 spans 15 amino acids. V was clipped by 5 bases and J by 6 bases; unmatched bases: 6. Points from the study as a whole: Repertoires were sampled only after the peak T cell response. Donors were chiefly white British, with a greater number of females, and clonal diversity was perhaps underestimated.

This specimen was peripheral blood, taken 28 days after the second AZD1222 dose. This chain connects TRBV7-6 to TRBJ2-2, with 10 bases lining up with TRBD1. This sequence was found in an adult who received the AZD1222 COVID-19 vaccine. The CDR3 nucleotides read TGTGCCAGCAGCCTGGACAGGGGGTGGGCCGGGGAGCTGTTTTTT. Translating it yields CASSLDRGWAGELFF.